This T cell receptor (beta chain) stems from a study of T cell clonotyping in hematopoietic cell transplantation. Whole-study findings and limits: Recipient TCR diversity dropped after transplant; expanded clonotypes rose from day 30 to 180.

Time point of the sample: recipient sample about 28 days before transplant, after cytoreduction. Samples: about 28 days before transplant, then days 30, 100 and 180 after. As for this clone: As yet, its antigen is unknown.

The CDR3 length is 13 residues. CDR1 and CDR2 from the germline V gene are MNHNY and SVGAGI (reference sequence). V lost 2 bases to trimming and J lost 7 bases, with 9 bases between them. Sequencing used immunoSEQ multiplex PCR; TCRdb keeps in-frame clones, though not all of them. Of about 36,000 clones listed, roughly 94% are singletons. This receptor was taken from a man in his forties or fifties with chronic myeloid leukemia. Some clones in this sample may be carry-over from other donors' samples. Sequencing was performed on peripheral blood mononuclear cells, taken before stem cell transplant. The rearrangement joins TRBV6-6 to TRBJ1-5; unclear D gene. CDR3 sequence reads: CASSYGGSQPQHF. CDR3 DNA: TGTGCCAGCAGTTACGGAGGGTCGCAGCCCCAGCATTTT.